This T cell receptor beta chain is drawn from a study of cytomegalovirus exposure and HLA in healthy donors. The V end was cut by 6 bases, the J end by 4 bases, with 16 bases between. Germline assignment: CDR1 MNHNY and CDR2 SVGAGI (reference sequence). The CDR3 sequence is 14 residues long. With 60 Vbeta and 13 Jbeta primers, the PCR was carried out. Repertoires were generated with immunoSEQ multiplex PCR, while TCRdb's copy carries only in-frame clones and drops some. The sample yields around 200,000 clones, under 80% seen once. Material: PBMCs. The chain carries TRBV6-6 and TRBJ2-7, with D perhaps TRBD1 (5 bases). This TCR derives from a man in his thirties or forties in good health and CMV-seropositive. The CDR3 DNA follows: TGTGCCAGCAGCCCGCCAGGGATAGGGTACGAGCAGTACTTC. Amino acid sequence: CASSPPGIGYEQYF.